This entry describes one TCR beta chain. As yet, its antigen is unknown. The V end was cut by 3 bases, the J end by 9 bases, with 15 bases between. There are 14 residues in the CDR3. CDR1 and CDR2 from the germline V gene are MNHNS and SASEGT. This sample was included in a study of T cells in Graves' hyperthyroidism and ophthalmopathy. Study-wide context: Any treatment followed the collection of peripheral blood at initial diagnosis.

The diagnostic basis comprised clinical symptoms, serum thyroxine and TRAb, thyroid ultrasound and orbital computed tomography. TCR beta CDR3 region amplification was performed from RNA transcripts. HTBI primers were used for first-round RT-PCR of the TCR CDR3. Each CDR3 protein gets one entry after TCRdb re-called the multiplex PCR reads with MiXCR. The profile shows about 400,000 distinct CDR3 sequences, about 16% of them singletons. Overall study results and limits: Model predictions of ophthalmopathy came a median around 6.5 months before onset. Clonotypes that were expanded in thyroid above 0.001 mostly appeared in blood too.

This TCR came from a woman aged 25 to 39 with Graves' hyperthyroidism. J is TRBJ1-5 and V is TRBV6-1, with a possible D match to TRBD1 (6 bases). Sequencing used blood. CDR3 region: CASSDSSGEGPQHF. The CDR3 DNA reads TGTGCCAGCAGTGATTCCTCAGGGGAGGGGCCCCAGCATTTT.